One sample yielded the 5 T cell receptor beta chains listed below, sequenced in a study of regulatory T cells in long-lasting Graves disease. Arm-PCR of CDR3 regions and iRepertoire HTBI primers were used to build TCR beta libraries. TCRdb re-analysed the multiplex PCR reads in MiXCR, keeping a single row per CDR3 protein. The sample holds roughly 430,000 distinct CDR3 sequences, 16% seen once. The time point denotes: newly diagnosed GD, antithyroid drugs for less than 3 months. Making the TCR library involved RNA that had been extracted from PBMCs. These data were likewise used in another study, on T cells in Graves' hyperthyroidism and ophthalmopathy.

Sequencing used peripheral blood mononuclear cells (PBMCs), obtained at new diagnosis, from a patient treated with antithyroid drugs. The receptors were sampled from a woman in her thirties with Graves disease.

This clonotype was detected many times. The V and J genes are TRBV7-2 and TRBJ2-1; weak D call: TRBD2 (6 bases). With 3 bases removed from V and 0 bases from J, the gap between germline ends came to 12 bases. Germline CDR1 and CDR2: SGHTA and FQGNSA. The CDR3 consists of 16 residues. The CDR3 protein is CASSLSGSSSYNEQFF. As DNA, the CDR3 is TGTGCCAGCAGCTTGAGCGGGTCAAGCTCCTACAATGAGCAGTTCTTC.

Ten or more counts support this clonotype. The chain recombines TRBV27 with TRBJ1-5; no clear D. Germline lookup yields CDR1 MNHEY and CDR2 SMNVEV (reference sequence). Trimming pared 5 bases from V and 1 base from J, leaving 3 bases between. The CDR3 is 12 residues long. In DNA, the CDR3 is TGTGCCAGCAGTACAAGCAATCAGCCCCAGCATTTT. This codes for CASSTSNQPQHF.

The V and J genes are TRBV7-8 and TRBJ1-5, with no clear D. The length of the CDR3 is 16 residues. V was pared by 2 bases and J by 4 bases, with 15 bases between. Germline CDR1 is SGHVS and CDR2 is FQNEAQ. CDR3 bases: TGTGCCAGCAGCTTACGGGTGGGGAGGTCGAATCAGCCCCAGCATTTT. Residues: CASSLRVGRSNQPQHF.

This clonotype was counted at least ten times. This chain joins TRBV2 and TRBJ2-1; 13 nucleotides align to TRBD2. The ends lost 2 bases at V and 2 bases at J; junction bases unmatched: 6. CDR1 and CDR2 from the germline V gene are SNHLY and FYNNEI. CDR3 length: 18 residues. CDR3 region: CASSELGLAGRAYNEQFF. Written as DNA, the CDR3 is TGTGCCAGCAGTGAATTGGGACTAGCGGGAAGGGCCTACAATGAGCAGTTCTTC.

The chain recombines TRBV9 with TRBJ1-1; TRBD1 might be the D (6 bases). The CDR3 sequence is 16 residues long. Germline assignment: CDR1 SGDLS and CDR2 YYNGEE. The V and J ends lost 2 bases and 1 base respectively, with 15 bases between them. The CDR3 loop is CASSVKSGGENTEAFF. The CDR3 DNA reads TGTGCCAGCAGCGTTAAGTCGGGGGGCGAGAACACTGAAGCTTTCTTT.